The T cell receptor beta chain under discussion was sequenced for a study of beta chain features in type 1 diabetes. The length of the CDR3 is 15 residues. CDR1 SNHLY and CDR2 FYNNEI come from the germline V gene. V was pared by 4 bases and J by 1 base, with 8 bases between. Expressed TCRB transcripts were sequenced, since all the RNA that had been isolated was reverse transcribed. The protocol was immunoSEQ multiplex PCR, while the TCRdb copy is restricted to in-frame clones and leaves out a portion. The table has some 330,000 clones, 11% seen once. The sequence derives from a woman between 25 and 40 years old in good health. The chain is built from TRBV2 and TRBJ2-6, with D unresolved. Material for sequencing was naive CD4+ T cells from blood. The CDR3 loop is CASSVQESGANVLTF. The CDR3 DNA reads as TGTGCCAGCAGTGTTCAGGAATCTGGGGCCAACGTCCTGACTTTC.